A selection of T cell receptor beta chains follows, all from one sample in a study of early T cells in non-severe SARS-CoV-2 infection. TCRdb re-called the 5' RACE reads with MiXCR, one entry per CDR3 protein. The profile shows about 66,000 distinct CDR3 sequences, approximately 13% of them singletons. The sample consisted of whole blood. These receptors originate from an adult who was a healthcare worker with PCR-confirmed SARS-CoV-2 infection or an uninfected control (not recorded which). CDR3s include the opening cysteine and the closing phenylalanine or tryptophan. The D gene is left open where the match is weak. Expanded clones get a size class; other rows say once, few or many, or leave the size out.

TRBV6-1,.,TRBJ2-7,many,TGTGCCAGCGTGGCCGCGGTTAGGTCCTACTACGAGCAGTACTTC,CASVAAVRSYYEQYF
TRBV2,TRBD1,TRBJ1-2,.,TGTGCCAGCAGTGAAGAGACAGGGCGCTACGGAGGCTACACCTTC,CASSEETGRYGGYTF
TRBV4-2,.,TRBJ1-4,few,TGTGCCAGCAGCCAAGTTAGTGAAAAACTGTTTTTT,CASSQVSEKLFF
TRBV28,.,TRBJ1-5,few,TGTGCCAGCAGTCCGCAGAGCCCGGGCCAGCATTTT,CASSPQSPGQHF
TRBV12-3/TRBV12-4,TRBD2,TRBJ2-3,.,TGTGCCAGCAGTTTAAGACTAGCGGGAGCCACGCAGTATTTT,CASSLRLAGATQYF
TRBV3-1,TRBD2,TRBJ2-1,many,TGTGCCAGCAGCCGAGGACTAGCGGGAGGCTCCTACAATGAGCAGTTCTTC,CASSRGLAGGSYNEQFF
TRBV7-6,.,TRBJ2-3,many,TGTGCCAGCAGCTTACGGGGAGTAGCGCGACCAAGCCGCACAGATACGCAGTATTTT,CASSLRGVARPSRTDTQYF
TRBV14,.,TRBJ2-7,few,TGTGCCAGCAGCCAAGAAACCTTTGGGGAGCAGTACTTC,CASSQETFGEQYF
TRBV6-2/TRBV6-3,.,TRBJ2-4,.,TGTGCCAGCAGACGGGAGCGGGCCAAAAACATTCAGTACTTC,CASRRERAKNIQYF
TRBV28,.,TRBJ2-7,.,TGTGCCAGCAGAGCAGAGGGTATTCTGGGGGAGCAGTACTTC,CASRAEGILGEQYF
TRBV12-3/TRBV12-4,TRBD2,TRBJ2-1,.,TGTGCCAGCAACCCCGGAACTAGCGGGGGTAAGAACAATGAGCAGTTCTTC,CASNPGTSGGKNNEQFF
TRBV28,TRBD2,TRBJ2-7,many,TGTGCCAGTATACGCCGGGACTACCACGAGCAGTACTTC,CASIRRDYHEQYF
TRBV6-6,.,TRBJ2-3,.,TGTGCCAGCAGTCTAGGGGGGGGCTTTAAAGATACGCAGTATTTT,CASSLGGGFKDTQYF
TRBV4-2,TRBD1,TRBJ2-2,many,TGTGCCAGCAGCCAAGATTGGGACAGCCTCACCGGGGAGCTGTTTTTT,CASSQDWDSLTGELFF
TRBV6-1,TRBD1,TRBJ1-2,many,TGTGCCAGCACCCAGGTCCCGGGACAGCTAAGTTATGGCTACACCTTC,CASTQVPGQLSYGYTF
TRBV7-2,.,TRBJ2-7,many,TGTGCCAGCAGCTTAGGTGCCGTCCAAACCTACGAGCAGTACTTC,CASSLGAVQTYEQYF
TRBV3-1,.,TRBJ1-2,.,TGTGCCAGCAGTCTCCTGGGAGTAGACTATGGCTACACCTTC,CASSLLGVDYGYTF
TRBV25-1,.,TRBJ1-6,.,TGTGCCAGCAAGGCTAGGACCCTCCACTTT,CASKARTLHF